These T cell receptor beta chains were read from a single sample in a study of blood T cells in healthy people across ages. TCRdb re-called the 5' RACE reads with MiXCR, one entry per CDR3 protein. The sample lists around 1,500,000 distinct CDR3 sequences, roughly 30% occurring once. The specimen was blood. The source is a woman aged 25 to 39 in good health. Both conserved end residues are part of each CDR3. The D gene is left open where the match is weak. Not every row has a clone size; where given, it reads once, few, many or a size class.

j_gene,abundance,d_gene,v_gene,CDR3aa,CDR3nt
TRBJ2-3,NA,NA,TRBV5-6,CASSLARNGWTDTQYF,TGTGCCAGCAGCTTGGCTAGGAACGGCTGGACAGATACGCAGTATTTT
TRBJ2-7,few,TRBD2,TRBV4-3,CASSQQGGTSPYEQYF,TGCGCCAGCAGCCAACAGGGTGGGACTAGCCCCTACGAGCAGTACTTC
TRBJ2-7,many,TRBD1,TRBV18,CASSPPEGWTGSYEQYF,TGTGCCAGCTCACCACCCGAGGGATGGACAGGTTCCTACGAGCAGTACTTC
TRBJ2-1,few,NA,TRBV25-1,CASSERGYEQFF,TGTGCCAGCAGTGAACGCGGGTATGAGCAGTTCTTC
TRBJ2-1,few,TRBD2,TRBV19,CASSIQAGSSYNEQFF,TGTGCCAGTAGTATCCAAGCGGGAAGCTCCTACAATGAGCAGTTCTTC
TRBJ2-2,NA,NA,TRBV4-1,CASSQWWGLTGPDTGELFF,TGCGCCAGCAGCCAATGGTGGGGACTGACAGGGCCGGACACCGGGGAGCTGTTTTTT
TRBJ1-4,NA,NA,TRBV25-1,CASSDTGTPNEKLFF,TGTGCCAGCAGTGATACCGGGACACCTAATGAAAAACTGTTTTTT
TRBJ2-7,few,TRBD1,TRBV28,CASRYGQGAREQYF,TGTGCCAGCAGATACGGACAGGGGGCACGCGAGCAGTACTTC
TRBJ2-3,few,NA,TRBV7-9,CASSLGRGQFLTDTQYF,TGTGCCAGCAGCTTAGGGAGGGGACAGTTCCTCACAGATACGCAGTATTTT
TRBJ2-7,many,TRBD1,TRBV5-1,CASSLRQGSGEQYF,TGTGCCAGCTCCCTTAGACAGGGTTCGGGGGAGCAGTACTTC
TRBJ2-4,few,NA,TRBV10-1,CANSRDSYNEQYF,TGCGCCAACAGCCGGGACTCCTACAATGAGCAGTACTTC
TRBJ2-5,NA,TRBD1,TRBV7-9,CASSFTGQGDARTQYF,TGTGCCAGCAGCTTTACGGGACAGGGGGATGCGAGGACCCAGTACTTC
TRBJ2-5,few,TRBD1,TRBV20-1,CSASQELGQGAGGTQYF,TGCAGTGCTAGCCAAGAGTTGGGACAGGGGGCGGGGGGGACCCAGTACTTC
TRBJ2-7,NA,NA,TRBV11-1,CASSLRTAHYEQYF,TGTGCCAGCAGCTTACGGACAGCCCACTACGAGCAGTACTTC
TRBJ1-3,few,NA,TRBV10-3,CAISESTLKPSNTIYF,TGTGCCATCAGTGAGTCAACTCTAAAGCCGAGCAACACCATATATTTT
TRBJ2-7,few,TRBD2,TRBV6-6,CASSYSGTREDHEQYF,TGTGCCAGCAGTTACTCCGGGACGCGGGAGGACCACGAGCAGTACTTC
TRBJ2-3,NA,TRBD1,TRBV24-1,CATSEGGQGIADTQYF,TGTGCCACCAGTGAAGGGGGACAGGGGATCGCAGATACGCAGTATTTT
TRBJ2-3,few,TRBD2,TRBV20-1,CSAGGHLATDTQYF,TGCAGCGCGGGGGGACACCTTGCCACAGATACGCAGTATTTT
TRBJ1-5,few,TRBD1,TRBV4-1,CASSPFDRGDGQPQHF,TGCGCCAGCAGCCCCTTCGACAGGGGCGACGGTCAGCCCCAGCATTTT
TRBJ2-5,many,NA,TRBV6-5,CASSFRNQETQYF,TGTGCCAGCAGTTTCAGGAACCAAGAGACCCAGTACTTC
TRBJ2-7,many,NA,TRBV12-3/TRBV12-4,CAITRRTGSSYEQYF,TGTGCCATCACACGGAGAACGGGCAGTTCCTACGAGCAGTACTTC
TRBJ1-1,NA,NA,TRBV6-2/TRBV6-3,CASVGGLGGLMNTEAFF,TGTGCCAGCGTGGGCGGCTTGGGTGGTCTAATGAACACTGAAGCTTTCTTT
TRBJ2-7,once,TRBD2,TRBV28,CASSFHLAGELGEQYF,TGTGCCAGCAGTTTTCATTTAGCGGGGGAGCTGGGAGAGCAGTACTTC
TRBJ2-5,NA,TRBD2,TRBV7-2,CASSPGLAGAQQTQYF,TGTGCCAGCAGCCCTGGACTAGCGGGAGCCCAACAGACCCAGTACTTC